This passage covers 31 T cell receptor beta chains from one sample sequenced in a study of patients and donors after allogeneic stem cell transplantation. TCRdb itself ran the RT-PCR reads through MiXCR, one entry per CDR3 protein. Among 85,000 to 90,000 distinct CDR3 sequences listed, roughly 48% were seen once. The sequenced material came from blood, either unsorted or a sorted T cell fraction (not recorded which). The receptors come from a human donor who was either an allogeneic HSCT recipient or a stem cell or donor lymphocyte infusion donor (not recorded which). It is not recorded whose cells these are; they may come from a transplant donor.

This chain links TRBV7-2 with TRBJ1-1, with 7 bases lining up with TRBD1. CDR1 and CDR2 from the germline V gene are SGHTA and FQGNSA. Trimming removed 4 bases from V and 1 base from J; junction bases left unmatched: 6. The CDR3 is made up of 15 amino acids. In DNA, the CDR3 is TGTGCCAGCAGCTCTTCGACAGGGAGGAACACTGAAGCTTTCTTT. It specifies CASSSSTGRNTEAFF.

The V gene is TRBV6-2 or TRBV6-3, the J gene TRBJ1-1; D is perhaps TRBD1 (6 bases). The germline CDR1 and CDR2 sequences are MNHEY and SVGEGT. The ends were cut back, 2 bases at V and 5 bases at J, with 15 bases in the middle. CDR3 length: 15 residues. The CDR3 protein is CASSYEGRGQTEAFF. CDR3 DNA sequence: TGTGCCAGCAGTTACGAGGGCAGGGGTCAGACTGAAGCTTTCTTT.

The table lists this clonotype with a few counts. The chain has TRBV27 and TRBJ1-1; the D gene is possibly TRBD1 (6 bases). CDR1 and CDR2 (germline): MNHEY, SMNVEV (reference sequence). The CDR3 runs to 15 residues. Trimming stripped 3 bases from V and 5 bases from J, with 16 bases between. Here the CDR3 reads CASSFWGARRTEAFF. As DNA, the CDR3 is TGTGCCAGCAGTTTTTGGGGGGCGCGACGGACTGAAGCTTTCTTT.

The chain employs TRBV4-3 and TRBJ1-2; tentative D call: TRBD1 (6 bases). Looked up from germline, CDR1 is LGHNA and CDR2 is YSLEER. V was pared by 4 bases and J by 9 bases, with 15 bases between. CDR3 length: 13 residues. The CDR3 protein is CASSPTDRIRYTF. CDR3 nucleotide sequence: TGCGCCAGCAGCCCCACAGACAGGATACGCTACACCTTC.

This clonotype came up a few times. CDR3 sequence: CASSLGVGNYGYTF. The DNA for the CDR3 is TGTGCCAGCAGCTTAGGGGTGGGGAACTATGGCTACACCTTC. This chain links TRBV7-8 with TRBJ1-2, with D unclear. This CDR3 comprises 14 residues. Trimming stripped 1 base from V and 2 bases from J, with 8 bases between. CDR1 is SGHVS and CDR2 is FQNEAQ in the germline V gene.

This chain joins TRBV12-3 or TRBV12-4 and TRBJ2-7; D call uncertain. This CDR3 region has 14 residues. Between the trimmed V and J ends, which lost 3 bases and 1 base, there was a span of 10 bases. The CDR3: CASSFLGPSYEQYF. The CDR3 nucleotides are TGTGCCAGCAGTTTCTTGGGTCCATCCTACGAGCAGTACTTC.

The chain carries TRBV24-1 and TRBJ1-1; 7 bases map to TRBD1. V was clipped by 9 bases and J by 1 base; unmatched bases: 1. CDR3 length: 12 residues. Germline V gives CDR1 KGHDR, CDR2 SFDVKD. CDR3: CATRQGNTEAFF. The CDR3 DNA sequence: TGTGCCACCCGACAGGGGAACACTGAAGCTTTCTTT.

This chain connects TRBV20-1 to TRBJ1-1; D not certain. The ends were cut back, 5 bases at V and 6 bases at J, with 10 bases in the middle. The CDR3 is 11 residues long. Looked up from germline, CDR1 is DFQATT and CDR2 is SNEGSKA (reference sequence). Here the CDR3 reads CSAPYRPEAFF. In DNA, the CDR3 is TGCAGTGCTCCGTACCGACCTGAAGCTTTCTTT.

This clonotype was counted only a few times. This chain joins TRBV15 and TRBJ1-6; D remains unclear. The germline V and J ends were trimmed by 0 bases and 7 bases, with 13 bases remaining between them. Germline CDR1 and CDR2: LNHNV and YYDKDF (reference sequence). The CDR3 contains 16 residues. The CDR3 DNA follows: TGTGCCACCAGCAGAGATATGGCAGCAAGAAATTCACCCCTCCACTTT. It encodes CATSRDMAARNSPLHF.

This clonotype was counted between two and nine times. The chain has TRBV15 and TRBJ1-1; 7 nucleotides match TRBD1. The CDR3 is 15 residues long. Germline lookup yields CDR1 LNHNV and CDR2 YYDKDF (reference sequence). Trimming took 9 bases from V and 3 from J; bases not matched to a gene: 13. CDR3 sequence (DNA): TGTGCCACGATCGACAGGGCCAACTCGTACACTGAAGCTTTCTTT. Its translation is CATIDRANSYTEAFF.

In its sample, this clonotype was seen once. The gene calls are TRBV6-5 and TRBJ1-6, with TRBD1 matching over 9 bases. Germline trimming cut 2 bases from V and 10 bases from J; bases unmatched to any gene: 15. Germline loops: CDR1 MNHEY, CDR2 SVGAGI. This CDR3 has 18 residues. The CDR3 DNA follows: TGTGCCAGCAGTTACACGGGACAGGGATCCTGGGGCATCTCACCCCTCCACTTT. Its protein product is CASSYTGQGSWGISPLHF.

This clonotype was picked up a small number of times. The genes are TRBV6-5 and TRBJ1-1, with D tentatively TRBD1 (5 bases). Germline-derived CDR1 and CDR2 are MNHEY and SVGAGI. The V end lost 7 bases, the J end lost 0 bases, and 12 bases lay between the germline ends. CDR3 size: 14 residues. CDR3: CASNKGRVNTEAFF. Here the CDR3 DNA reads TGTGCCAGCAATAAGGGCAGGGTGAACACTGAAGCTTTCTTT.

The chain employs TRBV20-1 and TRBJ2-4; 14 bases line up with TRBD2. V dropped 6 bases and J dropped 9; count of bases not matched to a gene: 13. CDR1 is DFQATT and CDR2 is SNEGSKA in the germline V gene (reference sequence). The CDR3 totals 16 residues. The CDR3 DNA reads as TGCAGTGCCCATCAGCCGGGACTAGCGGGAGTTAGCATTCAGTACTTC. Its protein is CSAHQPGLAGVSIQYF.

The J gene is TRBJ1-1, the V gene TRBV4-2, with D uncertain. In germline, CDR1 is LGHNA, CDR2 YNFKEQ. With 2 bases removed from V and 0 bases from J, the gap between germline ends came to 13 bases. The CDR3 consists of 16 residues. The CDR3 DNA follows: TGTGCCAGCAGCCAAACCCACAGAAACCTGAACACTGAAGCTTTCTTT. Protein: CASSQTHRNLNTEAFF.

The gene calls are TRBV7-9 and TRBJ1-4; TRBD1 is a possible D gene (6 bases). Germline V gives CDR1 SEHNR, CDR2 FQNEAQ (reference sequence). Between the trimmed V and J ends, which lost 8 bases and 3 bases, there was a span of 13 bases. The CDR3 runs 14 residues. The CDR3 DNA sequence: TGTGCCAGCGAACAGGGAGCCCCTAATGAAAAACTGTTTTTT. As protein: CASEQGAPNEKLFF.

J is TRBJ2-5 and V is TRBV18; 8 bases map to TRBD2. J lost 5 bases, V lost 3 bases, and 17 bases had no gene match. The CDR3 runs 18 residues. Germline-derived CDR1 and CDR2 are KGHSH and LQKENI. The CDR3 spells CASSPGTLPGGPGETQYF. CDR3 bases: TGTGCCAGCTCACCCGGGACTTTACCGGGAGGGCCCGGGGAGACCCAGTACTTC.

V gene TRBV7-2 combines with J gene TRBJ2-5; the D call may be TRBD1 or TRBD2 (5 bases each). Germline V gene lookup returns CDR1 SGHTA and CDR2 FQGNSA. CDR3 length: 15 amino acids. Between the trimmed V and J ends, which lost 8 bases and 0 bases, there was a span of 16 bases. The CDR3 protein is CASCKAGTYQETQYF. In nucleotides, the CDR3 is TGTGCCAGCTGCAAAGCCGGGACCTACCAAGAGACCCAGTACTTC. Looking up the rest from reference TRBV7-2 and TRBJ2-5 gives the full variable domain: GAGVSQSPSNKVTEKGKDVELRCDPISGHTALYWYRQSLGQGLEFLIYFQGNSAPDKSGLPSDRFSAERTGGSVSTLTIQRTQQEDSAVYLCASCKAGTYQETQYFGPGTRLLVL.

The chain recombines TRBV18 with TRBJ1-6; possible D gene TRBD1, 5 bases. Germline CDR1 and CDR2: KGHSH and LQKENI. The V end lost 2 bases, the J end lost 8 bases, and 10 bases lay between the germline ends. There are 14 residues in the CDR3. The CDR3 region has the DNA TGTGCCAGCTCACCAAAGGGGAGGGATTCACCCCTCCACTTT. Its translation: CASSPKGRDSPLHF. Full variable domain (outside the CDR3, taken from reference TRBV18 and TRBJ1-6): NAGVMQNPRHLVRRRGQEARLRCSPMKGHSHVYWYRQLPEEGLKFMVYLQKENIIDESGMPKERFSAEFPKEGPSILRIQQVVRGDSAAYFCASSPKGRDSPLHFGNGTRLTVT.

The rearrangement joins TRBV20-1 to TRBJ1-2; tentative D call: TRBD1 (5 bases). This CDR3 region has 15 residues. Germline V gene sequence: CDR1 DFQATT, CDR2 SNEGSKA (reference sequence). The V end was cut by 3 bases, the J end by 0 bases, with 14 bases between. This CDR3 reads CSARILQEANYGYTF. CDR3 bases: TGCAGTGCTAGGATCTTACAGGAAGCTAACTATGGCTACACCTTC.

There are a few counts of this clonotype. The gene calls are TRBV15 and TRBJ1-2; tentative D call: TRBD1 (5 bases). Per germline, CDR1 LNHNV and CDR2 YYDKDF (reference sequence). The CDR3 length is 13 residues. With 3 bases removed from V and 2 bases from J, the gap between germline ends came to 7 bases. As DNA, the CDR3 is TGTGCCACCAGCAGCCGGGACAACTATGGCTACACCTTC. Translation gives CATSSRDNYGYTF.

The chain has TRBV15 and TRBJ2-2; D gene ambiguous. The germline V gene has CDR1 LNHNV and CDR2 YYDKDF (reference sequence). The ends were cut back, 0 bases at V and 6 bases at J, with 8 bases in the middle. The CDR3 is 14 amino acids. CDR3 in amino acids: CATSRDSGSGELFF. Written as DNA, the CDR3 is TGTGCCACCAGCAGAGATAGTGGGTCCGGGGAGCTGTTTTTT.

This clonotype was counted only a few times. The V gene is TRBV12-3 or TRBV12-4, the J gene TRBJ1-1; no firm D call. This CDR3 region has 13 residues. V was clipped by 0 bases and J by 10 bases, with 12 bases between them. CDR3 sequence: CASSLALLKGAFF. The DNA of the CDR3 is TGTGCCAGCAGTTTAGCGCTACTGAAAGGAGCTTTCTTT.

This chain links TRBV7-9 with TRBJ2-1, with D possibly matching TRBD2 (5 bases). There are 14 residues in the CDR3. Germline V gives CDR1 SEHNR, CDR2 FQNEAQ (reference sequence). The ends were cut back, 7 bases at V and 8 bases at J, with 18 bases in the middle. The CDR3 nucleotides read TGTGCCAGCAAACTAGGAGGTAGCAGCGATGAGCAGTTCTTC. Translation gives CASKLGGSSDEQFF.

This chain joins TRBV28 and TRBJ1-3; D is uncertain. Germline CDR1 is MDHEN and CDR2 is SYDVKM. This CDR3 comprises 12 residues. V dropped 4 bases and J dropped 7 bases, with 8 bases sitting between them. In DNA form, the CDR3 reads TGTGCCAGCAGTTACCGGGGTAACACCATATATTTT. It yields the protein CASSYRGNTIYF. Full variable domain (rest looked up from reference TRBV28 and TRBJ1-3): DVKVTQSSRYLVKRTGEKVFLECVQDMDHENMFWYRQDPGLGLRLIYFSYDVKMKEKGDIPEGYSVSREKKERFSLILESASTNQTSMYLCASSYRGNTIYFGEGSWLTVV.

In this sample, this clonotype turned up a few times. The CDR3 DNA reads TGCAGTGCTAGAGCCGTACAGGGGGTTTTTGGCTACACCTTC. Translating gives CSARAVQGVFGYTF. V gene TRBV20-1 combines with J gene TRBJ1-2; 8 bases match TRBD1. V dropped 1 base and J dropped 7; count of bases not matched to a gene: 8. This CDR3 has 14 residues. In germline, CDR1 is DFQATT, CDR2 SNEGSKA (reference sequence).

The chain combines TRBV28 with TRBJ2-1, with D unclear. Trimming took 7 bases from V and 4 from J, leaving 8 bases between them. Per germline, CDR1 MDHEN and CDR2 SYDVKM. This CDR3 is 12 amino acids long. CDR3 protein: CASTSAYNEQFF. DNA for the CDR3: TGTGCCAGCACTTCAGCGTACAATGAGCAGTTCTTC.

This clonotype was detected a few times. J is TRBJ1-2 and V is TRBV5-5; D call uncertain. From germline, CDR1 is SGHKS and CDR2 YYEKEE (reference sequence). V was pared by 0 bases and J by 4 bases, with 10 bases between. CDR3 size: 14 residues. CDR3 sequence: CASSLGTAVYGYTF. DNA of the CDR3: TGTGCCAGCAGCTTGGGGACGGCAGTCTATGGCTACACCTTC.

This clonotype was seen more than once but under ten times. Here the CDR3 DNA reads TGTGCCACCAGTGATTTGACAGGGGGTGATGGCTACACCTTC. Translation: CATSDLTGGDGYTF. The chain recombines TRBV24-1 with TRBJ1-2; 8 nucleotides agree with TRBD1. The germline V gene has CDR1 KGHDR and CDR2 SFDVKD. This CDR3 is 14 amino acids long. V dropped 0 bases and J dropped 6; count of bases not matched to a gene: 2.

This clonotype was seen a few times. The chain carries TRBV9 and TRBJ1-5; no definite D call. V lost 4 bases, J lost 2 bases, and 13 bases lay in between. The CDR3 totals 15 residues. The germline CDR1 and CDR2 sequences are SGDLS and YYNGEE. As DNA, the CDR3 is TGTGCCAGCAGCTCCCAGGCTGGAGGCAATCAGCCCCAGCATTTT. It specifies CASSSQAGGNQPQHF. Supplemented by reference TRBV9 and TRBJ1-5, the full variable domain reads DSGVTQTPKHLITATGQRVTLRCSPRSGDLSVYWYQQSLDQGLQFLIQYYNGEERAKGNILERFSAQQFPDLHSELNLSSLELGDSALYFCASSSQAGGNQPQHFGDGTRLSIL.

This clonotype was seen once. V is TRBV29-1 and J is TRBJ1-2; D not resolved. V dropped 0 bases and J dropped 4 bases, with 9 bases sitting between them. Germline V gene sequence: CDR1 SQVTM, CDR2 ANQGSEA. The CDR3 has 13 residues. This CDR3 is CSVEEPGIYGYTF. CDR3 coding DNA: TGCAGCGTTGAAGAGCCCGGAATCTATGGCTACACCTTC.

The J gene is TRBJ2-1, the V gene TRBV12-3 or TRBV12-4; possibly TRBD1 or TRBD2 for D (5 bases each). This CDR3 comprises 12 residues. The V end was cut by 6 bases, the J end by 9 bases, with 12 bases between. The DNA of the CDR3 is TGTGCCAGCAGCCGAGGGACCCTTGAGCAGTTCTTC. This codes for CASSRGTLEQFF.